This TCR beta chain originates from a study of blood T cell repertoires in COVID-19. As for the study in general: Spain, Italy and the United States supplied samples that represented acute and convalescent COVID-19. The cDNA or gDNA used as material had been derived from T cells, B-cell-depleted T cells, or PBMCs.

Data came from immunoSEQ multiplex PCR; TCRdb stores just in-frame clones and leaves some out. The table has 320,000 or so clones, roughly nine tenths seen once; the top ten hold over 4%. CDR1 and CDR2 (germline): SGHNT, YYREEE (reference sequence). This CDR3 spans 15 amino acids. V lost 5 bases, J lost 7 bases, and 7 bases stayed unmatched. Sequencing was carried out using PBMCs or T cells enriched from blood (not recorded which). The chain combines TRBV5-4 with TRBJ1-6; TRBD1 matches at 9 bases. The TCR was taken from a man in his sixties who had recovered from COVID-19. CDR3 coding DNA: TGTGCCAGCAGAAACACCGGGACAGGGAATTCACCCCTCCACTTT. The encoded protein is CASRNTGTGNSPLHF.